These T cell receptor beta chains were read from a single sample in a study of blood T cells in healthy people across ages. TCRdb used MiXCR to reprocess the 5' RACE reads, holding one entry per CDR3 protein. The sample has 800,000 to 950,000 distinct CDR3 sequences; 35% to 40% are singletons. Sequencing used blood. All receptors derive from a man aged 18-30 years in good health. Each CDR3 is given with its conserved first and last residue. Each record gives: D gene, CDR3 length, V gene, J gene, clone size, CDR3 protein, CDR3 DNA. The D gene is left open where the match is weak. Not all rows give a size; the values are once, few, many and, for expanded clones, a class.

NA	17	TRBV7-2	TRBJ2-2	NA	CASSPFPSGTTTGELFF	TGTGCCAGCAGCCCCTTCCCTTCCGGGACAACCACCGGGGAGCTGTTTTTT
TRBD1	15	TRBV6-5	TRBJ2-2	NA	CASRAGGLNTGELFF	TGTGCCAGCAGGGCAGGGGGCCTGAACACCGGGGAGCTGTTTTTT
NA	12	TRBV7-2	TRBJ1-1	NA	CASSSSPPEAFF	TGTGCCAGCAGCTCCTCCCCCCCTGAAGCTTTCTTT
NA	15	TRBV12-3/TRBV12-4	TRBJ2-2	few	CASSFAGAVTGELFF	TGTGCCAGCAGTTTTGCGGGGGCTGTCACCGGGGAGCTGTTTTTT
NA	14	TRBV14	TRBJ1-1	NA	CASSQIGKTVEAFF	TGTGCCAGCAGCCAGATCGGAAAAACAGTTGAAGCTTTCTTT
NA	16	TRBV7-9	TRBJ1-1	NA	CASSTKIGAWNTEAFF	TGTGCCAGCAGCACAAAGATCGGGGCCTGGAACACTGAAGCTTTCTTT
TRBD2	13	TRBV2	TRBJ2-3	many	CASSLAGEGTQYF	TGTGCCAGCAGTTTGGCGGGAGAGGGTACGCAGTATTTT
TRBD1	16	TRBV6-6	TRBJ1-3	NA	CASTPRQGISGNTIYF	TGTGCCAGCACCCCCAGACAGGGTATCTCTGGAAACACCATATATTTT
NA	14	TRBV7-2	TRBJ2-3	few	CATADLGGTDTQYF	TGTGCCACCGCCGATTTAGGGGGAACAGATACGCAGTATTTT
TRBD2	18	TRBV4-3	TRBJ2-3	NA	CASSSGLAGGHLPDTQYF	TGCGCCAGCAGCTCCGGACTAGCGGGGGGGCATCTCCCAGATACGCAGTATTTT
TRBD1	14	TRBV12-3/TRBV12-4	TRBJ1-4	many	CASSFRQGEEKLFF	TGTGCCAGCAGTTTTCGGCAGGGGGAGGAAAAACTGTTTTTT
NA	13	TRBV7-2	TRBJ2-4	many	CASSPGTINIQYF	TGTGCCAGCAGCCCCGGGACCATAAACATTCAGTACTTC
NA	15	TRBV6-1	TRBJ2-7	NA	CASRGAASSYNEQYF	TGTGCCAGCAGGGGGGCGGCCTCTTCGTACAATGAGCAGTACTTC
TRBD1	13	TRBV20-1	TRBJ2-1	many	CSANPDRGNEQFF	TGCAGTGCCAATCCGGACAGGGGTAATGAGCAGTTCTTC
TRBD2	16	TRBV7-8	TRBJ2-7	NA	CASSPPGLAASYEQYF	TGTGCCAGCAGCCCACCGGGACTAGCGGCTTCCTACGAGCAGTACTTC
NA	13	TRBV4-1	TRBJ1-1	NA	CASSPSMDTEAFF	TGCGCCAGCAGCCCATCAATGGACACTGAAGCTTTCTTT
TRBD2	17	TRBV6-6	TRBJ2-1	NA	CASSYRAGPSSYNEQFF	TGTGCCAGCAGTTACCGAGCGGGGCCATCATCCTACAATGAGCAGTTCTTC
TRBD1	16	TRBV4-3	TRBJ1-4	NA	CASSQDGDRNNEKLFF	TGCGCCAGCAGCCAAGATGGGGACAGAAATAATGAAAAACTGTTTTTT
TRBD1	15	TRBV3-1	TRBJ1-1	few	CASSQDPGTVFEAFF	TGTGCCAGCAGCCAGGACCCCGGGACAGTCTTTGAAGCTTTCTTT
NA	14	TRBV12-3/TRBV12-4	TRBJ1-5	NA	CASSFTQGPQPQHF	TGTGCCAGCAGTTTCACACAGGGTCCCCAGCCCCAGCATTTT
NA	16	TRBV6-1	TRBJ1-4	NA	CASSANRVKTNEKLFF	TGTGCCAGCAGTGCCAACAGGGTGAAGACTAATGAAAAACTGTTTTTT
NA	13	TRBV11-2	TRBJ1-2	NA	CASRVGPPYGYTF	TGTGCCAGCAGGGTCGGGCCCCCTTATGGCTACACCTTC
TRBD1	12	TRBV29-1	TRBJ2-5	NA	CSVPTGSRAQYF	TGCAGCGTTCCGACAGGGTCCAGGGCCCAGTACTTC
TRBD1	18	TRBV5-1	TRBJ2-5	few	CASSSIPSGQGGSGTQYF	TGCGCCAGCAGCTCCATCCCCTCCGGACAGGGGGGGAGTGGGACCCAGTACTTC
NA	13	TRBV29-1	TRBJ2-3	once	CSVEEPPLDTQYF	TGCAGCGTTGAAGAACCTCCCCTGGATACGCAGTATTTT
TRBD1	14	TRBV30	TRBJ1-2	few	CAWSGRDRNYGYTF	TGTGCCTGGAGTGGCCGGGACAGGAACTATGGCTACACCTTC
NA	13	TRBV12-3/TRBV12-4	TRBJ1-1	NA	CASSDTTNTEAFF	TGTGCCAGCAGTGACACCACGAACACTGAAGCTTTCTTT
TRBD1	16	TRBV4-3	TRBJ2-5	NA	CASSQRVRGTEETQYF	TGCGCCAGCAGCCAACGAGTACGAGGGACAGAAGAGACCCAGTACTTC
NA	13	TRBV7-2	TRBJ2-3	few	CASSRKGAGTQYF	TGTGCCAGCAGCCGCAAAGGGGCCGGTACGCAGTATTTT
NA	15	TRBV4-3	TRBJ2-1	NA	CASSQTGAGQNEQFF	TGCGCCAGCAGCCAGACCGGAGCCGGACAGAATGAGCAGTTCTTC
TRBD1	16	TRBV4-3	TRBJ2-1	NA	CASSQDRDRGRGKQFF	TGCGCCAGCAGCCAAGACCGGGACAGGGGGCGCGGAAAGCAGTTCTTC
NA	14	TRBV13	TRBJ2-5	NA	CASRQITGRDEQYF	TGTGCCAGCAGACAAATTACCGGCAGGGATGAGCAGTACTTC
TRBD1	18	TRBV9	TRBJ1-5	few	CASSGGPLTGVLYQPQHF	TGTGCCAGCAGCGGCGGCCCGCTAACAGGGGTTCTCTATCAGCCCCAGCATTTT
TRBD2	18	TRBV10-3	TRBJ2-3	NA	CAISESQTGTSAKDTQYF	TGTGCCATCAGTGAGTCGCAGACCGGGACTAGCGCCAAAGATACGCAGTATTTT
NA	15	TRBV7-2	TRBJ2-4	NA	CASSPSGGRKNIQYF	TGTGCCAGCAGCCCATCAGGGGGGAGGAAAAACATTCAGTACTTC
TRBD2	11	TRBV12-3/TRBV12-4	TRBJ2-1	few	CASTRDYEQFF	TGTGCCAGCACCCGGGACTACGAGCAGTTCTTC
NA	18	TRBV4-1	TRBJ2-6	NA	CASSQQYTQASGANVLTF	TGCGCCAGCAGCCAACAATACACACAAGCCTCTGGGGCCAACGTCCTGACTTTC
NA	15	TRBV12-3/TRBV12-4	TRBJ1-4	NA	CASSFKGQGNEKLFF	TGTGCCAGCAGTTTTAAGGGTCAGGGGAATGAAAAACTGTTTTTT
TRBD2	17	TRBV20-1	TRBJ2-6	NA	CSARLLAGGPGANVLTF	TGCAGTGCTAGACTACTCGCGGGGGGTCCTGGGGCCAACGTCCTGACTTTC
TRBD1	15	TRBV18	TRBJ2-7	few	CASSPASGQAYEQYF	TGTGCCAGCTCACCAGCTTCGGGACAGGCCTACGAGCAGTACTTC
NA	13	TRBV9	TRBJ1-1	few	CASARPGGTEAFF	TGTGCCAGCGCACGACCCGGGGGCACTGAAGCTTTCTTT
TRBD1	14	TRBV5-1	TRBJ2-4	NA	CASSSGQGQYIQYF	TGCGCCAGCAGCTCAGGACAGGGCCAGTACATTCAGTACTTC
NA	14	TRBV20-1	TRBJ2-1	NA	CSARDRRVSTEQFF	TGCAGTGCTAGAGACAGGAGGGTCTCTACCGAGCAGTTCTTC
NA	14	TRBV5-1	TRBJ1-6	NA	CASSLGLQNSPLHF	TGCGCCAGCAGCTTGGGATTACAGAATTCACCCCTCCACTTT
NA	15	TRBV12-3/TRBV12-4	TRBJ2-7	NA	CASSYSAQDPYEQYF	TGTGCCAGCAGTTATTCCGCACAGGACCCCTACGAGCAGTACTTC
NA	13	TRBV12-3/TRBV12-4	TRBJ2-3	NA	CASTGVRADTQYF	TGTGCCAGCACCGGAGTGCGAGCAGATACGCAGTATTTT
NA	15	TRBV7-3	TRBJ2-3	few	CASSIDPSRTDTQYF	TGTGCCAGCAGCATTGACCCCTCCCGCACAGATACGCAGTATTTT
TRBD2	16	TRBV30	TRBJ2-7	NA	CAWSVGTSGDYNEQYF	TGTGCCTGGAGTGTAGGGACTAGCGGGGATTACAATGAGCAGTACTTC
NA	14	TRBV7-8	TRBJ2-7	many	CASSLALSSYEQYF	TGTGCCAGCAGCTTAGCGTTGAGCTCCTACGAGCAGTACTTC
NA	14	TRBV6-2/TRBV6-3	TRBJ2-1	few	CASSYRAQGDEQFF	TGTGCCAGCAGTTACCGGGCCCAAGGCGATGAGCAGTTCTTC
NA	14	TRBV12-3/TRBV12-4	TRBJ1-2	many	CASSLRPGTYGYTF	TGTGCCAGCAGTTTAAGGCCGGGGACCTATGGCTACACCTTC
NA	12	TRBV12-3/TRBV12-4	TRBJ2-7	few	CASSMLPDEQYF	TGTGCCAGCAGTATGCTACCGGACGAGCAGTACTTC